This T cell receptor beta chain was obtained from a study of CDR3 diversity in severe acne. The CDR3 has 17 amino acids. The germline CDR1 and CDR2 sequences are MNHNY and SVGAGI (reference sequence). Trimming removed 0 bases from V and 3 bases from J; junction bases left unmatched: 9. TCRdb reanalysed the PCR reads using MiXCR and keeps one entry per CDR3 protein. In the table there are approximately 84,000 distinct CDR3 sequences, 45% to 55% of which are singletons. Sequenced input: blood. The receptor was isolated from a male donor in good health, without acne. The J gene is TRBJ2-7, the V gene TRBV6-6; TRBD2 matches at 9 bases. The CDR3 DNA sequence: TGTGCCAGCAGTTACTCCCGGGAGCGGGAGGAACTCTACGAGCAGTACTTC. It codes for CASSYSREREELYEQYF.